Sequencing of this T cell receptor beta chain was carried out in a study of human T cells and chemical hapten exposure. At the level of the study: The sensitizing agent was 2% DPC, placed on around 2 cm by around 2 cm of upper inner arm skin.

Sample time point: patch test 2, 6 weeks after DPC sensitization. The treatment: therapeutic diphenylcyclopropenone sensitization with weekly scalp DPC. Donors, patients with alopecia ranging from 18 to 70 years old and judged suitable for DPC, provided samples. Original handling: Samples had a median of 95,638 TCRs, ranging roughly 23,224 to 690,600. From the RACE reads, TCRdb called clonotypes with MiXCR, one entry per CDR3 protein. TCRdb, rather than the study authors, made the V and J calls. The sample carries fewer than 100,000 distinct CDR3 sequences, 9.5% to 13% recorded once. Germline V gives CDR1 SGHRS, CDR2 YFSETQ. This CDR3 contains 15 residues. V was pared by 2 bases and J by 2 bases, with 10 bases between.

Sequencing used whole blood, obtained in connection with sensitization to the hapten diphenylcyclopropenone (DPC). The chain carries TRBV5-1 and TRBJ2-2, with D perhaps TRBD1 (6 bases). The clonotype was recovered from a man between 18 and 29 years old with alopecia areata. Some clones in this sample may be carry-over from other donors' samples. The CDR3 region has the DNA TGCGCCAGCAGCTTTTCAGGGGCTAACACCGGGGAGCTGTTTTTT. Its protein product is CASSFSGANTGELFF.